This note documents a single T cell receptor (beta chain) sequence. Its antigen remains unknown. Every participating donor contributed 8 to 10 milliliters of peripheral blood through a draw. The amount of total RNA extracted per sample was at least 5 micrograms. The CDR3 is 15 residues long. The ends lost 4 bases at V and 6 bases at J; junction bases unmatched: 5. From germline, CDR1 is MNHEY and CDR2 SVGEGT. This sample stems from a study of blood T cells in healthy people across ages. Next came a second PCR, run for about 7 to 11 cycles, which used a sample-barcoded 5' primer along with a J-beta primer mix. TCRdb re-called the 5' RACE reads through MiXCR, storing one row per CDR3 protein. Of around 800,000 distinct CDR3 sequences listed, around 42% are singletons. Findings of the study overall: Long-lived donors had more naive CD4+ cells and higher diversity than aged donors.

The sequenced sample was blood. This receptor was identified in a man in his 60s in good health. This chain joins TRBV6-2 or TRBV6-3 and TRBJ1-6, with TRBD1 matching 8 bases. The CDR3 sequence: CASSFGQGRNSPLHF. The CDR3, as DNA: TGTGCCAGCAGTTTTGGACAGGGTCGTAATTCACCCCTCCACTTT.